The 21 T cell receptor beta chains presented below share a single source sample, sequenced in a study of Tregs in tolerant kidney transplant recipients. FACS sorting followed an approximately six-day coculture of CFSE-labeled recipient PBMCs with irradiated graft donor PBMCs. Measured with immunoSEQ multiplex PCR; TCRdb has only the in-frame clones, and not every one. The sample yields approximately 9,100 clones, around a third seen once. No antigen has been identified for these receptors. The input for sequencing was CD8+ T cells from blood cultured with allogeneic cells, taken before the transplant. These receptors originate from a human patient who received a combined kidney and bone marrow transplant.

This chain joins TRBV29-1 and TRBJ2-2; D possibly corresponds to TRBD2 (6 bases). CDR3 length: 15 residues. The V gene's germline CDR1 is SQVTM and CDR2 ANQGSEA. The ends were cut back, 1 base at V and 2 bases at J, with 11 bases in the middle. DNA of the CDR3: TGCAGCGTTGAAGGGTCTAGCGCAAACACCGGGGAGCTGTTTTTT. Translating gives CSVEGSSANTGELFF.

This clone turned up a few times. The V gene is TRBV4-1, the J gene TRBJ2-7; 8 nucleotides agree with TRBD2. V lost 4 bases, J lost 2 bases, and 7 bases stayed unmatched. From germline, CDR1 is MGHRA and CDR2 YSYEKL. This CDR3 region has 15 residues. The CDR3 sequence is CASSRVGGGPYEQYF. The CDR3 DNA reads as TGCGCCAGCAGCCGCGTGGGCGGGGGGCCCTACGAGCAGTACTTC.

This clone has more than one count but fewer than ten. The gene calls are TRBV19 and TRBJ2-7; possible D gene TRBD2, 5 bases. Germline assignment: CDR1 LNHDA and CDR2 SQIVND (reference sequence). This CDR3 region has 14 residues. V lost 3 bases and J 4 bases, leaving 13 bases between the germline ends. CDR3 sequence: CASSISSSGYEQYF. CDR3 in DNA: TGTGCCAGTAGTATCTCTAGTTCGGGATACGAGCAGTACTTC.

This clone was counted between two and nine times. The chain joins TRBV7-3 to TRBJ1-2; D gene ambiguous. Trimming cost V 0 bases and J 5 bases, with 16 bases left between them. The CDR3 sequence is 16 residues long. Germline V CDR1 and CDR2: SGHTA, FQGTGA. The CDR3 spells CASSLTVLEGFYGYTF. For the CDR3, the DNA is TGTGCCAGCAGCTTAACGGTCTTAGAGGGCTTTTATGGCTACACCTTC.

This chain uses TRBV27 with TRBJ2-1; maybe TRBD2 (6 bases). V was clipped by 5 bases and J by 4 bases, with 15 bases between them. Germline V gene lookup returns CDR1 MNHEY and CDR2 SMNVEV (reference sequence). This CDR3 is built from 15 residues. The CDR3 region is CASSPGTLGYNEQFF. DNA of the CDR3: TGTGCCAGCAGTCCTGGGACTCTGGGGTACAATGAGCAGTTCTTC.

A few counts support this clone. This chain connects TRBV4-3 to TRBJ2-1, with 8 bases identical to TRBD2. Germline loops: CDR1 LGHNA, CDR2 YSLEER. Trimming took 1 base from V and 3 from J; bases not matched to a gene: 5. The CDR3 has 16 amino acids. The CDR3 here is CASSQASSGRYNEQFF. The CDR3 DNA sequence: TGCGCCAGCAGCCAAGCGTCTAGCGGGCGCTACAATGAGCAGTTCTTC.

By sample fraction, this clone is medium-sized. This chain uses TRBV27 with TRBJ2-7; the D is unclear. This CDR3 is 15 amino acids long. Germline lookup yields CDR1 MNHEY and CDR2 SMNVEV (reference sequence). The V gene lost 6 bases and the J gene lost 6 bases, with 21 bases spanning the gap. CDR3 loop: CASSLIGGGVGEQYF. Written as DNA, the CDR3 is TGTGCCAGCAGCCTAATCGGCGGTGGCGTGGGCGAGCAGTACTTC.

The V call is TRBV7-9, the J call TRBJ2-1, with 12 bases fitting TRBD2. This CDR3 is built from 14 residues. Trimming took 6 bases from V and 4 from J; bases not matched to a gene: 1. Per germline, CDR1 SEHNR and CDR2 FQNEAQ (reference sequence). The CDR3 sequence is CASSGTSGYNEQFF. CDR3 in DNA: TGTGCCAGCAGTGGGACTAGCGGGTACAATGAGCAGTTCTTC.

This clone was found a few times. The chain links TRBV4-1 to TRBJ2-7, with TRBD1 identical over 7 bases. V dropped 6 bases and J dropped 1; count of bases not matched to a gene: 3. CDR3 size: 13 residues. The V gene's germline CDR1 is MGHRA and CDR2 YSYEKL. This CDR3 is CASSPGQSYEQYF. In DNA form, the CDR3 reads TGCGCCAGCAGTCCGGGACAGTCCTACGAGCAGTACTTC.

This clone was recorded a few times. The chain has TRBV4-2 and TRBJ1-4; 8 bases map to TRBD1. The CDR3 extends over 21 amino acids. The V gene end was trimmed by 2 bases and the J gene end by 0 bases; junction bases not matched to a gene: 17. Germline loops: CDR1 LGHNA, CDR2 YNFKEQ. In DNA, the CDR3 is TGTGCCAGCAGCCAACGTTCGACAGGGGCCTTGTATGGGACAACTAATGAAAAACTGTTTTTT. Translation gives CASSQRSTGALYGTTNEKLFF.

The chain recombines TRBV27 with TRBJ2-2, with TRBD1 as a possible D gene (6 bases). This CDR3 has 13 amino acids. The germline V and J ends were trimmed by 2 bases and 9 bases, with 10 bases remaining between them. CDR1 MNHEY and CDR2 SMNVEV come from the germline V gene (reference sequence). The CDR3 reads CASSLPRDRELFF. Here the CDR3 DNA reads TGTGCCAGCAGTTTACCCCGGGACAGGGAGCTGTTTTTT.

The chain links TRBV7-9 to TRBJ2-1, with D unresolved. Germline V gene lookup returns CDR1 SEHNR and CDR2 FQNEAQ (reference sequence). V lost 1 base, J lost 8 bases, and 9 bases lay in between. The CDR3 has 13 amino acids. The CDR3 DNA sequence: TGTGCCAGCAGCTTAGGTATCTCGGATGAGCAGTTCTTC. Residues: CASSLGISDEQFF.

The chain recombines TRBV27 with TRBJ2-3; TRBD2 matches at 8 bases. The germline CDR1 and CDR2 sequences are MNHEY and SMNVEV (reference sequence). CDR3 length: 16 residues. The V gene end was trimmed by 2 bases and the J gene end by 1 base; junction bases not matched to a gene: 5. CDR3 sequence: CASSLTLAEGTDTQYF. The DNA of the CDR3 is TGTGCCAGCAGTTTAACACTAGCGGAGGGCACAGATACGCAGTATTTT.

This clone was found a few times. The rearrangement joins TRBV9 to TRBJ2-3; tentatively, D is TRBD2 (7 bases). Trimming took 0 bases from V and 5 from J, leaving 16 bases between them. CDR3 length: 16 amino acids. Germline V CDR1 and CDR2: SGDLS, YYNGEE. The CDR3 DNA follows: TGTGCCAGCAGCGTAGCCTCGGGGGGCATGGGAGATACGCAGTATTTT. Its translation is CASSVASGGMGDTQYF.

The rearrangement uses TRBV9 and TRBJ2-7; D perhaps matches TRBD2 (7 bases). Germline CDR1 reads SGDLS; CDR2 reads YYNGEE. Between the trimmed V and J ends, which lost 3 bases and 1 base, there was a span of 14 bases. CDR3 length equals 15 residues. This chain's CDR3 is CASSAGGPLSYEQYF. CDR3 coding DNA: TGTGCCAGCAGCGCCGGGGGGCCCTTATCCTACGAGCAGTACTTC.

This clone was detected only a few times. This rearrangement joins TRBV11-3 to TRBJ2-2; the match to TRBD2 covers 9 bases. The junction had 11 bases not matched to a gene; V was cut back by 1 base and J by 8 bases. Germline V gene lookup returns CDR1 SGHNT and CDR2 YENEEA. The CDR3 loop spans 17 amino acids. The CDR3 here is CASSLVPGTSQRGELFF. The CDR3 region has the DNA TGTGCCAGCAGCTTAGTCCCCGGGACTAGCCAGAGAGGGGAGCTGTTTTTT.

This clone was counted between two and nine times. The chain is built from TRBV9 and TRBJ2-7; 8 positions agree with TRBD2. Trimming at V came to 0 bases and at J to 5 bases, leaving 10 bases not matched to a gene. The germline V gene encodes CDR1 SGDLS and CDR2 YYNGEE. The CDR3 consists of 16 residues. CDR3 amino acids: CASSVVGGGTRDEQYF. In nucleotides, the CDR3 is TGTGCCAGCAGCGTAGTAGGGGGAGGGACTAGAGACGAGCAGTACTTC.

Only one count was recorded for this clone. The chain uses TRBV5-4 and TRBJ1-5; the match to TRBD1 covers 10 bases. CDR3 length equals 16 residues. V shed 3 bases, J shed 5 bases, and the junction held 8 bases outside the gene matches. Germline-derived CDR1 and CDR2 are SGHNT and YYREEE (reference sequence). The CDR3 DNA is TGTGCCAGCAGCTACGACAGGGGGCGGGGGGATCAGCCCCAGCATTTT. Protein product: CASSYDRGRGDQPQHF.

This clone is labeled as medium-sized. This chain connects TRBV4-1 to TRBJ1-5; D is possibly TRBD1 (6 bases). Germline V gene lookup returns CDR1 MGHRA and CDR2 YSYEKL. The V gene lost 1 base and the J gene lost 5 bases, with 12 bases spanning the gap. The CDR3 is 15 amino acids. In DNA form, the CDR3 reads TGCGCCAGCAGCCAAGTAGACAGGACTCATCAGCCCCAGCATTTT. Protein sequence: CASSQVDRTHQPQHF.

This clone appeared a few times. The chain joins TRBV11-2 to TRBJ2-4, with 12 bases aligning to TRBD2. V was clipped by 5 bases and J by 1 base; unmatched bases: 6. Germline CDR1 and CDR2: SGHAT and FQNNGV. The CDR3 sequence is 17 residues long. CDR3 sequence reads: CASSPRLAGEAKNIQYF. CDR3 in DNA: TGTGCCAGCAGCCCAAGACTAGCGGGAGAGGCCAAAAACATTCAGTACTTC.

Written as DNA, the CDR3 is TGTGCCAGCAGCGATCGGGACTCCAGCTCTGGGGCCAACGTCCTGACTTTC. Translated, it gives CASSDRDSSSGANVLTF. This chain connects TRBV4-2 to TRBJ2-6, with a tentative D call TRBD2 (6 bases). Trimming cost V 5 bases and J 0 bases, with 14 bases left between them. Looked up from germline, CDR1 is LGHNA and CDR2 is YNFKEQ. CDR3 length equals 17 residues.